These 2 T cell receptor beta chains share one sample of origin, sequenced in a study of blood T cell repertoires in COVID-19. Method: immunoSEQ multiplex PCR; TCRdb's copy keeps in-frame clones and lacks some. This table has 200,000 to 250,000 clones, 84% appearing once. The specimen sequenced was peripheral blood. These receptors originate from a man aged 30-40 years with active or convalescent COVID-19.

V usage is TRBV11-2 and J usage is TRBJ2-7; 8 positions match TRBD2. The V segment lost 0 bases and the J segment 2 bases; nucleotides outside the gene matches: 9. CDR3 length: 17 amino acids. Germline loops: CDR1 SGHAT, CDR2 FQNNGV. CDR3 amino acids: CASSLEGVGSGTYEQYF. The CDR3 bases are TGTGCCAGCAGCTTAGAGGGTGTGGGTAGCGGGACCTACGAGCAGTACTTC.

The genes are TRBV5-7 and TRBJ1-2; tentatively, D is TRBD1 (5 bases). TRBV5-7 qualifies as an ORF whose function is uncertain. The CDR3 has 13 residues. V dropped 5 bases and J dropped 5 bases, with 13 bases sitting between them. The CDR3 sequence is CASSWGEIYGYTF. DNA of the CDR3: TGTGCCAGCAGTTGGGGGGAGATATATGGCTACACCTTC.